The source of this TCR beta chain is a study of T cells in Graves' hyperthyroidism and ophthalmopathy. The study's findings and limits: The majority of expanded thyroid clonotypes above 0.001 also appeared in blood. Onset of ophthalmopathy came a median 6.5 months after the model predicted it.

Amplification of TCR beta CDR3 regions was performed using RNA transcripts as template. Initially, a first-round RT-PCR of the TCR CDR3 employed the HTBI primer set. TCRdb used MiXCR to reprocess the multiplex PCR reads, holding one entry per CDR3 protein. Of hundreds of thousands of distinct CDR3 sequences detected, about 45% appear once; the ten largest clones hold 8.2%. About this clonotype: The target antigen is unknown.

This CDR3 region has 16 residues. V shed 8 bases and J shed 7 bases, with 23 bases lying between them. CDR1 SNHLY and CDR2 FYNNEI come from the germline V gene. The chain links TRBV2 to TRBJ1-4; D perhaps matches TRBD1 (5 bases). The source is a woman aged 18-29 years with Graves' hyperthyroidism. The specimen sequenced was peripheral blood or thyroid tissue (not recorded which). The CDR3 protein is CASSPSLRDVGEKLFF. The CDR3 bases are TGTGCCAGCTCACCTTCACTTAGGGACGTTGGTGAAAAACTGTTTTTT.